The 11 T cell receptor beta chains below were found in one sample sequenced in a study of blood T cell repertoires in COVID-19. Sequenced by immunoSEQ multiplex PCR; TCRdb stores in-frame clones only, minus some. The sample includes 85,000 to 120,000 clones, around 87% of them seen just once. The specimen was peripheral blood. These receptors came from a man over 45 with active or convalescent COVID-19.

V and J are TRBV18 and TRBJ1-1; D uncertain. The V end was cut by 2 bases, the J end by 7 bases, with 14 bases between. Looked up from germline, CDR1 is KGHSH and CDR2 is LQKENI. The CDR3 is made up of 14 amino acids. The DNA for the CDR3 is TGTGCCAGCTCACCAAATGGCGAGCGGGGTGAAGCTTTCTTT. Translated, it gives CASSPNGERGEAFF.

The rearrangement links TRBV11-2 to TRBJ2-3, with TRBD2 matching 12 bases. The CDR3 is 16 residues long. Germline V lookup: CDR1 SGHAT, CDR2 FQNNGV. Unmatched junction bases numbered 7, after V lost 1 base and J lost 8 bases. This CDR3 reads CASSLGTSGVLSTQYF. CDR3 nucleotides: TGTGCCAGCAGCTTAGGGACTAGCGGGGTGTTGAGTACGCAGTATTTT.

The chain combines TRBV4-1 with TRBJ2-3; D might be TRBD1 (5 bases). Germline CDR1 and CDR2: MGHRA and YSYEKL. V lost 0 bases to trimming and J lost 0 bases, with 7 bases between them. The CDR3 consists of 15 residues. CDR3 protein: CASSQDRVSTDTQYF. The CDR3 nucleotides are TGCGCCAGCAGCCAAGACAGGGTTAGCACAGATACGCAGTATTTT.

The chain recombines TRBV15 with TRBJ2-5; TRBD2 agrees at 8 bases. Germline assignment: CDR1 LNHNV and CDR2 YYDKDF (reference sequence). This CDR3 has 15 amino acids. V lost 3 bases to trimming and J lost 3 bases; unmatched junction nucleotides: 6. Here the CDR3 DNA reads TGTGCCACCAGCAGGTCAGCGGGGGAGGAAGAGACCCAGTACTTC. This codes for CATSRSAGEEETQYF.

The chain recombines TRBV10-3 with TRBJ2-5, with TRBD2 as a possible D gene (5 bases). V gave up 8 bases and J gave up 2 bases, with 9 bases separating them. CDR3 length equals 12 residues. CDR1 is ENHRY, CDR2 SYGVKD, per germline. CDR3 amino acids: CAIGGPQETQYF. Here the CDR3 DNA reads TGTGCCATCGGAGGCCCTCAAGAGACCCAGTACTTC.

This clone was observed a handful of times. As DNA, the CDR3 is TGTGCCAGCAGTTGGCTAGATAACAATGAGCAGTTCTTC. Protein product: CASSWLDNNEQFF. The V call is TRBV28, the J call TRBJ2-1; D gene unclear. Trimming pared 4 bases from V and 5 bases from J, leaving 9 bases between. Germline assignment: CDR1 MDHEN and CDR2 SYDVKM. The CDR3 is 13 residues long.

J is TRBJ1-3 and V is TRBV6-6, with D perhaps matching TRBD1 (5 bases). This CDR3 has 13 amino acids. Trimming removed 8 bases from V and 4 bases from J, with 12 bases in between. CDR1 is MNHNY, CDR2 SVGAGI, per germline (reference sequence). This chain's CDR3 is CASLGDAGNTIYF. CDR3 in DNA: TGTGCCAGCTTAGGGGATGCCGGAAACACCATATATTTT.

Comments on this clone: This sample also contains other DNA sequences that code for the same CDR3. The CDR3, as DNA: TGTGCCAGCAGCCAAGATCTGGCAGGGGGGACAGATACGCAGTATTTT. Encoded protein: CASSQDLAGGTDTQYF. V and J are TRBV3-1 (or the pseudogene TRBV3-2) and TRBJ2-3, with a weak D call TRBD1 (7 bases). The CDR3 spans 16 residues. Trimming removed 0 bases at V and 3 bases at J, with 13 bases between. The V gene's germline CDR1 is LGHDT and CDR2 YNNKEL (reference sequence).

This chain links TRBV4-1 with TRBJ1-2, with TRBD1 identical over 8 bases. Germline lookup yields CDR1 MGHRA and CDR2 YSYEKL. J gave up 0 bases and V 3 bases, and 6 bases lay outside the gene matches. This CDR3 spans 16 amino acids. The CDR3 protein is CASSHDTGGANYGYTF. The CDR3 DNA sequence: TGCGCCAGCAGCCACGACACAGGGGGAGCTAACTATGGCTACACCTTC.

This clone was detected only a few times. The chain recombines TRBV7-7 with TRBJ2-7; the D gene is possibly TRBD1 (6 bases). This CDR3 has 14 amino acids. V was cut by 1 base and J by 5 bases, with 12 bases left in between. CDR1 and CDR2 from the germline V gene are SSHAT and FNYEAQ (reference sequence). Written as DNA, the CDR3 is TGTGCCAGCAGCTTAGGGCAGGGGTCCCACGAGCAGTACTTC. It translates to CASSLGQGSHEQYF.

CDR3 sequence reads: CASSYAGLAEGSGELFF. CDR3 in DNA: TGTGCCAGCAGTTACGCCGGGCTAGCGGAAGGGTCCGGGGAGCTGTTTTTT. The V and J genes are TRBV27 and TRBJ2-2; 7 nucleotides agree with TRBD2. The CDR3 extends over 17 amino acids. CDR1 MNHEY and CDR2 SMNVEV come from the germline V gene (reference sequence). Trimming cost V 4 bases and J 6 bases; bases outside gene matches: 14.